The T cell receptor beta chain under discussion was sequenced for a study of blood T cell repertoires in COVID-19. Whole-study context: The United States, Italy and Spain provided the acute and convalescent COVID-19 samples. PBMCs, B-cell-depleted T cells, or T cells were the source of the cDNA or gDNA that made up the material.

CDR1 and CDR2 from the germline V gene are MDHEN and SYDVKM. The CDR3 totals 16 residues. Trimming at V came to 4 bases and at J to 2 bases, leaving 8 bases not matched to a gene. Authors' data handling: For nucleated cells, counts were estimated from reference gene primer amplification. Assay: immunoSEQ multiplex PCR; the TCRdb copy retains only in-frame clones and omits some. Clone size and V and J calls were adopted from that table, with D and trimming inferred from the DNA. Of 70,000 to 85,000 clones listed, approximately 89% are singletons. This receptor was taken from a woman in her sixties with acute or convalescent COVID-19. The sequencing input was peripheral blood. V is TRBV28 and J is TRBJ1-5; 7 bases map to TRBD1. This CDR3 reads CASSSHTGERNQPQHF. The CDR3 nucleotides are TGTGCCAGCAGTTCCCACACAGGGGAGCGCAATCAGCCCCAGCATTTT.